Presented here are 3 T cell receptor beta chains from one specimen sequenced in a study of vaccination and CD4 T cells after COVID-19. These receptors' targets are unknown. Sequenced with the Oncomine TCR Beta short-read assay was DNA taken from cultured CD4+ T cells. TCRdb re-called the PCR reads through MiXCR, storing one row per CDR3 protein. The sample yields fewer than 20,000 distinct CDR3 sequences, around 43% seen once. Treatment indicated: roughly ten-day PBMC culture with coronavirus spike peptide pools or control peptides (ViraFEST assay). The material sequenced was CD4+ T cells from blood, cultured in vitro, taken before SARS-CoV-2 vaccination. The receptors were sampled from a human donor who had recovered from COVID-19.

A few counts support this clonotype. The chain combines TRBV6-2 or TRBV6-3 with TRBJ1-2; D ambiguous. V shed 7 bases and J shed 6 bases, with 15 bases lying between them. The germline CDR1 and CDR2 sequences are MNHEY and SVGEGT. The CDR3 length is 13 residues. Written as DNA, the CDR3 is TGTGCCAGCACCCAACGCAATTTCCATGGCTACACCTTC. It specifies CASTQRNFHGYTF.

The table lists this clonotype with a count of one. The genes are TRBV7-9 and TRBJ1-4; 9 bases agree with TRBD1. The CDR3 length is 15 residues. From germline, CDR1 is SEHNR and CDR2 FQNEAQ (reference sequence). After removal of 5 bases from V and 6 bases from J, the junction contained 7 bases not matched to a gene. The CDR3 loop reads CASSAGTGGDEKLFF. CDR3 bases: TGTGCCAGCAGCGCCGGTACAGGGGGCGATGAAAAACTGTTTTTT.

The genes are TRBV20-1 and TRBJ1-1, with D maybe TRBD1 (5 bases). The CDR3 is 13 residues long. CDR1 is DFQATT, CDR2 SNEGSKA, per germline (reference sequence). V gave up 5 bases and J gave up 1 base, with 11 bases separating them. The CDR3 bases are TGCAGTGCTCCCGGGACGAAGAACACTGAAGCTTTCTTT. Its translation is CSAPGTKNTEAFF.